One and the same sample provided the 18 T cell receptor beta chains below, sequenced in a study of tumor-infiltrating lymphocytes in primary liver carcinoma. Total RNA and DNA came together from around 20-30 mg of bulk tissue without cell sorting. Total RNA amounting to 450 to 500 ng was the source from which TCR beta cDNA was made with a constant-region primer. Three-round nested multiplex PCR performed with slightly modified ARM-PCR produced the TCR beta libraries. Running around 9 cycles apiece, the first two PCR rounds relied on TRBV1-TRBV30 forward primers together with a C-beta reverse primer. Each CDR3 protein is one row after TCRdb ran MiXCR on the multiplex PCR reads. The sample lists 99,000 or so distinct CDR3 sequences; about four fifths were seen once. The material sequenced was liver tumor tissue from sampling region 3. The subset is: tumor region T3, left-lateral pole. These TCRs come from a middle-aged man with primary liver carcinoma and hepatitis B virus infection.

Details on this clonotype: At one end the junction does not follow the germline gene, possibly because of a read error. J is TRBJ2-1 and V is TRBV6-1, with 7 positions matching TRBD2. Germline CDR1 is MNHNS and CDR2 is SASEGT. This CDR3 is 15 amino acids long. CDR3 bases: TGTGTCAGCAGTGAGAGACTAGCAGCCTCCAATGAGCAGTTCTTC. Its translation is CVSSERLAASNEQFF.

The chain uses TRBV9 and TRBJ2-1; D might be TRBD2 (5 bases). The CDR3 spans 15 residues. Germline lookup yields CDR1 SGDLS and CDR2 YYNGEE. Trimming left V 0 bases short and J 6 bases short, with 13 bases between. This chain's CDR3 is CASSVEDGGCNEQFF. CDR3 nucleotides: TGTGCCAGCAGCGTAGAAGACGGAGGCTGCAATGAGCAGTTCTTC.

Worth noting for this clonotype: Germline is not matched at one junction end, which may reflect a read error. V is TRBV9 and J is TRBJ1-1, with TRBD1 as a possible D gene (5 bases). Germline assignment: CDR1 SGDLS and CDR2 YYNGEE. The CDR3 totals 14 residues. The CDR3, as DNA: TGTGCCAGCAGCGCCCGACAGACCGACACTGAAGCTTTCTTC. It yields the protein CASSARQTDTEAFF.

This clonotype was recorded once. The chain employs TRBV4-2 and TRBJ1-1; 8 bases match TRBD1. With 10 bases clipped from V and 3 bases from J, the junction kept 13 bases outside the gene matches. Germline V CDR1 and CDR2: LGHNA, YNFKEQ. This CDR3 contains 15 residues. This chain's CDR3 is CAINQEVTGDTEAFF. CDR3 in DNA: TGTGCCATCAACCAAGAGGTGACAGGGGACACTGAAGCTTTCTTT.

Worth noting for this clonotype: The conserved closing phenylalanine or tryptophan is absent in this CDR3, likely reflecting a read error. The chain employs TRBV12-3 or TRBV12-4 and TRBJ1-6; D is unresolved. The CDR3 loop spans 13 amino acids. V gave up 10 bases and J gave up 7 bases, with 14 bases separating them. The CDR3 here is CAISLAGNSPLHL. DNA for the CDR3: TGTGCCATCTCATTGGCGGGGAATTCACCCCTCCACTTA.

The V and J genes are TRBV6-2 or TRBV6-3 and TRBJ2-3; 10 bases line up with TRBD1. Germline CDR1 is MNHEY and CDR2 is SVGEGT. This CDR3 contains 13 residues. The V gene end was trimmed by 10 bases and the J gene end by 8 bases; junction bases not matched to a gene: 9. CDR3 in amino acids: CANLDRGQGTQYF. Here the CDR3 DNA reads TGTGCCAACCTCGACAGGGGGCAAGGTACGCAGTATTTT.

This clonotype was detected many times. The chain couples TRBV15 to TRBJ2-3; 11 bases line up with TRBD2. J lost 5 bases, V lost 1 base, and 8 bases had no gene match. The germline gives CDR1 LNHNV, CDR2 YYDKDF (reference sequence). The CDR3 extends over 17 amino acids. The CDR3 is CATSRGGTSGGRDTQYF. The CDR3 nucleotides read TGTGCCACCAGCAGAGGGGGGACTAGCGGAGGTCGAGATACGCAGTATTTT.

This chain links TRBV28 with TRBJ2-1; the D is unclear. Germline assignment: CDR1 MDHEN and CDR2 SYDVKM. There are 15 residues in the CDR3. The V end was cut by 10 bases, the J end by 0 bases, with 16 bases between. CDR3 loop: CAIRPRGRSYNEQFF. The CDR3 DNA follows: TGTGCCATCAGGCCCAGAGGCCGCTCCTACAATGAGCAGTTCTTC.

Concerning this clonotype: At one of its ends the junction is not consistent with the germline gene, which may arise from a read error. The chain employs TRBV11-2 and TRBJ2-7; D is uncertain. Looked up from germline, CDR1 is SGHAT and CDR2 is FQNNGV. The CDR3 loop spans 15 amino acids. The CDR3 protein is CASSSGRLYAHEHYF. In DNA, the CDR3 is TGTGCCAGCAGCTCCGGACGGCTTTACGCACACGAGCACTACTTC.

On this clonotype itself: A clone one base away is much larger, so this may be a read error. The chain has TRBV7-9 and TRBJ1-1; D unresolved. V lost 4 bases to trimming and J lost 4 bases, with 10 bases between them. This CDR3 has 13 residues. Per the germline V gene, CDR1 is SEHNR and CDR2 is FQNEAQ (reference sequence). CDR3 loop: CASSSDKSTEAFF. The CDR3 DNA is TGTGCCAGCAGCTCCGACAAGAGCACTGAAGCTTTCTTT.

This clonotype was seen just once. Germline and junction disagree at one end, which may indicate a read error. The V and J genes are TRBV4-2 and TRBJ2-7; D not resolved. The CDR3 spans 15 residues. The germline gives CDR1 LGHNA, CDR2 YNFKEQ. The CDR3 is CVSSQVWRGPYEQYF. For the CDR3, the DNA is TGTGTCAGCAGCCAAGTATGGCGCGGACCCTACGAGCAGTACTTC.

To note about this clonotype: Given the absence of the conserved phenylalanine or tryptophan at the CDR3 end, a read error is likely. This rearrangement joins TRBV29-1 to TRBJ2-7; D is uncertain. This CDR3 has 12 amino acids. Germline V gene sequence: CDR1 SQVTM, CDR2 ANQGSEA. The CDR3 sequence is CSVAYSVYGQYL. CDR3 coding DNA: TGCAGCGTTGCCTACTCAGTCTACGGGCAGTACTTA.

The chain recombines TRBV6-1 with TRBJ2-3, with D maybe TRBD2 (5 bases). Looked up from germline, CDR1 is MNHNS and CDR2 is SASEGT. Trimming cost V 8 bases and J 6 bases, with 15 bases left between them. The CDR3 spans 13 residues. CDR3 sequence: CASCGRNGDTQYF. In DNA form, the CDR3 reads TGTGCCAGCTGTGGGAGAAATGGGGATACGCAGTATTTT.

This clonotype was recorded once. The J gene is TRBJ2-5, the V gene TRBV11-2; D may be TRBD1 (6 bases). Germline-derived CDR1 and CDR2 are SGHAT and FQNNGV. This CDR3 is 15 amino acids long. CDR3 protein: CGNSHRSAPGVTQYF. The CDR3 DNA reads as TGTGGCAACAGCCACCGGTCAGCCCCAGGGGTGACCCAGTACTTC.

This clonotype was recorded at least ten times. This chain uses TRBV29-1 with TRBJ2-5, with TRBD1 matching over 9 bases. This CDR3 is built from 14 residues. V was pared by 6 bases and J by 5 bases, with 10 bases of the junction left unmatched. From germline, CDR1 is SQVTM and CDR2 ANQGSEA. CDR3 in amino acids: CSVSGTGIYETQYF. The CDR3 DNA reads TGCAGCGTCTCCGGGACAGGGATTTATGAGACCCAGTACTTC.

For this clonotype: Given the absence of the conserved phenylalanine or tryptophan at the CDR3 end, a read error is likely. No DNA is shown, since the ends of the CDR3 on it are uncertain; the CDR3 is the one TCRdb lists. V and J are TRBV29-1 and TRBJ2-7; the D call TRBD1 from the table was never checked on the DNA. Termini included, the CDR3 measures 13 amino acids. The V gene's germline CDR1 is SQVTM and CDR2 ANQGSEA. The CDR3 region is CSALFQGHHEQYI.

This chain uses TRBV12-3 or TRBV12-4 with TRBJ2-5, with D perhaps TRBD2 (6 bases). This CDR3 region has 14 residues. V shed 10 bases and J shed 2 bases, with 17 bases lying between them. Written as DNA, the CDR3 is TGTGCCATCGGATTAGCGGAAGGACAAGAGACCCAGTACTTC. It encodes CAIGLAEGQETQYF.

This clonotype was seen repeatedly, ten times or more. The CDR3, as DNA: TGTGCCAGCAGTTACGGGAACCCCGTTGAAGCTTTCTTT. Residues: CASSYGNPVEAFF. The rearrangement links TRBV6-6 to TRBJ1-1, with D uncertain. The germline V and J ends were trimmed by 2 bases and 7 bases, with 11 bases remaining between them. The length of the CDR3 is 13 residues. Germline loops: CDR1 MNHNY, CDR2 SVGAGI (reference sequence).